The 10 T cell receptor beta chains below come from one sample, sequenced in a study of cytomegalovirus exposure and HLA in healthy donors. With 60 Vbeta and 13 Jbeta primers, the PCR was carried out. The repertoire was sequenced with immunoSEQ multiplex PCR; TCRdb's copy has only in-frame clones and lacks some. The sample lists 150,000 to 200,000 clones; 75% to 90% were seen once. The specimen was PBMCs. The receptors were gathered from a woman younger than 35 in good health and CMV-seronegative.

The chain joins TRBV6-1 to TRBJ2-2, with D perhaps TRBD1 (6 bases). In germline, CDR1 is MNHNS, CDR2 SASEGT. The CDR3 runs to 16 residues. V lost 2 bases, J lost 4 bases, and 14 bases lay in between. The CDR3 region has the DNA TGTGCCAGCAGTGAACTACAGGGAAGGGGCACCGGGGAGCTGTTTTTT. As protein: CASSELQGRGTGELFF.

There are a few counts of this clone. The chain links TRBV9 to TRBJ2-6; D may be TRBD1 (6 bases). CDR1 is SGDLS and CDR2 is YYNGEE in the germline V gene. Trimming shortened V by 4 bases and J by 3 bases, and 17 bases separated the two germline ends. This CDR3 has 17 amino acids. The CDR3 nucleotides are TGTGCCAGCAGCCCCAGAGCCCAGGGGTTTGGGGCCAACGTCCTGACTTTC. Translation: CASSPRAQGFGANVLTF.

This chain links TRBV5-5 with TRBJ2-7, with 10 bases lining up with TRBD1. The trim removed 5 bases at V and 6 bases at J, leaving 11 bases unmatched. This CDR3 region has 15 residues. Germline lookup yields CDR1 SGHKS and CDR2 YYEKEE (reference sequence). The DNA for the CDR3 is TGTGCCAGCAGACATACCCCGGGACAGGGGTTCGAGCAGTACTTC. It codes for CASRHTPGQGFEQYF.

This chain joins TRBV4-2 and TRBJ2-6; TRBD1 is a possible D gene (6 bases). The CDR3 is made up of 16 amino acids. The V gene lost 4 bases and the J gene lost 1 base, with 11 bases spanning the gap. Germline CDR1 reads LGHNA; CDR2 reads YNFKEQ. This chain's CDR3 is CASSPERGSGANVLTF. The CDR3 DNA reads TGTGCCAGCAGCCCAGAGAGGGGGTCTGGGGCCAACGTCCTGACTTTC.

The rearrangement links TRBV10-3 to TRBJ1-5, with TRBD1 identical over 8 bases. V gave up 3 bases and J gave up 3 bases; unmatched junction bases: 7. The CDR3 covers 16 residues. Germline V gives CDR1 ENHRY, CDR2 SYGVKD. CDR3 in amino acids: CAISEVDRGDNQPQHF. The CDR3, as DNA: TGTGCCATCAGTGAAGTTGACAGGGGTGACAATCAGCCCCAGCATTTT.

The CDR3 DNA follows: TGTGCCAGCTCACCACGGGCATCAACTAATGAAAAACTGTTTTTT. Translation: CASSPRASTNEKLFF. The V call is TRBV18, the J call TRBJ1-4; D call uncertain. This CDR3 contains 15 residues. Trimming pared 1 base from V and 0 bases from J, leaving 6 bases between. Germline V gives CDR1 KGHSH, CDR2 LQKENI.

CDR3 residues: CASSFRDNTEAFF. CDR3 nucleotide sequence: TGTGCCAGCAGCTTCAGGGATAACACTGAAGCTTTCTTT. This chain joins TRBV7-9 and TRBJ1-1; possibly TRBD1 for D (5 bases). Germline values: CDR1 SEHNR, CDR2 FQNEAQ (reference sequence). Trimming removed 3 bases from V and 2 bases from J, with 7 bases in between. CDR3 length: 13 amino acids.

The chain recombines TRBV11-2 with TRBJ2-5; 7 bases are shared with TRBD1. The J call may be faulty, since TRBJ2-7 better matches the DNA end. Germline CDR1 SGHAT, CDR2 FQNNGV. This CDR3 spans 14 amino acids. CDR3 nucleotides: TGTGCCAGCAGCACAGACAGGGTAGGAGGCGAGCAGTACTTC. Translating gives CASSTDRVGGEQYF.

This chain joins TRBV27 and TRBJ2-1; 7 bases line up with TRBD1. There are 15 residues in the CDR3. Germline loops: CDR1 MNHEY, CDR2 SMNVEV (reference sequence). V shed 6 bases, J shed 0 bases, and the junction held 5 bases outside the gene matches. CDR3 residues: CASRLRDSSYNEQFF. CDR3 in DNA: TGTGCCAGCAGGCTTCGGGACAGCTCCTACAATGAGCAGTTCTTC.

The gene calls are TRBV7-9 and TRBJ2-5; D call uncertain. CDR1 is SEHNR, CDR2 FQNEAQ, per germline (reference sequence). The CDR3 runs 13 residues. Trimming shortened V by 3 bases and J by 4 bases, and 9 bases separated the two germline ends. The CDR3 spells CASSFRVLETQYF. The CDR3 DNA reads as TGTGCCAGCAGCTTCCGGGTTCTAGAGACCCAGTACTTC.